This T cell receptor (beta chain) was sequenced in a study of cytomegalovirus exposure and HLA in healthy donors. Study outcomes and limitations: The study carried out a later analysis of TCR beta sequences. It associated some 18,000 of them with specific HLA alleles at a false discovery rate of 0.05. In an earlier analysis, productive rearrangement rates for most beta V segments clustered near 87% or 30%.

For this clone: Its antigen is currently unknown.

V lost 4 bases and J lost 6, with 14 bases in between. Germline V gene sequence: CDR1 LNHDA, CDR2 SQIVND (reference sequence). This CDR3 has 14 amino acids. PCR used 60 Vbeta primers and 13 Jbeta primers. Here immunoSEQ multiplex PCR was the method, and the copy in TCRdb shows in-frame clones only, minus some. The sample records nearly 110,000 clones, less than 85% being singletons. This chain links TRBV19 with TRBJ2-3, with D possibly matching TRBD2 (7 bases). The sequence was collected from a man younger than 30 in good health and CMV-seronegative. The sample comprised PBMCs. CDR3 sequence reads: CASSSGGGQDTQYF. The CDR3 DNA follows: TGTGCCAGTAGTAGTGGGGGGGGCCAGGATACGCAGTATTTT. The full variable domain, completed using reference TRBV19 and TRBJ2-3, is DGGITQSPKYLFRKEGQNVTLSCEQNLNHDAMYWYRQDPGQGLRLIYYSQIVNDFQKGDIAEGYSVSREKKESFPLTVTSAQKNPTAFYLCASSSGGGQDTQYFGPGTRLTVL.